These 10 T cell receptor beta chains came from one sample sequenced in a study of blood T cell repertoires in COVID-19. Only in-frame clones appear in the TCRdb table, and some are missing; sequencing was by immunoSEQ multiplex PCR. The table shows 61,000 or so clones, with more than 70% occurring only once. What was sequenced was peripheral blood. Source of these receptors: a woman in her forties or fifties with active or convalescent COVID-19.

The V and J genes are TRBV18 and TRBJ1-1; 10 nucleotides align to TRBD1. There are 16 residues in the CDR3. The germline V gene encodes CDR1 KGHSH and CDR2 LQKENI. V shed 1 base and J 3 bases; nucleotides not matched to a gene: 5. CDR3 DNA sequence: TGTGCCAGCTCACCACTACAAGGACAGGGGGACACTGAAGCTTTCTTT. This gives the protein CASSPLQGQGDTEAFF.

The chain has TRBV5-4 and TRBJ2-1; TRBD2 aligns across 11 bases. Germline lookup yields CDR1 SGHNT and CDR2 YYREEE (reference sequence). V shed 5 bases and J 0 bases; nucleotides not matched to a gene: 4. The CDR3 runs to 16 residues. CDR3 nucleotide sequence: TGTGCCAGCAGGGGACTAGCGGAGAGCTCCTACAATGAGCAGTTCTTC. As protein: CASRGLAESSYNEQFF.

This clone was observed a single time. This chain uses TRBV24-1 with TRBJ2-7; tentatively, D is TRBD1 (5 bases). In germline, CDR1 is KGHDR, CDR2 SFDVKD. This CDR3 spans 13 amino acids. V was shortened by 9 bases and J by 2 bases, with 13 bases between the two germline ends. The CDR3 reads CATEVKGTYEQYF. The DNA of the CDR3 is TGTGCCACCGAGGTTAAGGGGACCTACGAGCAGTACTTC.

The chain links TRBV9 to TRBJ2-7; TRBD2 matches at 7 bases. CDR1 is SGDLS, CDR2 YYNGEE, per germline. CDR3 length equals 15 residues. V was clipped by 10 bases and J by 1 base; unmatched bases: 14. CDR3 sequence: CASRDGGDWSYEQYF. The CDR3 DNA sequence: TGTGCCTCCCGTGATGGGGGGGATTGGTCCTACGAGCAGTACTTC.

Worth noting for this clone: Other DNA sequences in the sample encode the same CDR3. The V call is TRBV6-5, the J call TRBJ2-3; 8 bases are shared with TRBD1. V shed 0 bases, J shed 3 bases, and the junction held 2 bases outside the gene matches. The CDR3 has 15 residues. The V gene's germline CDR1 is MNHEY and CDR2 SVGAGI. Here the CDR3 DNA reads TGTGCCAGCAGTTACTCGGACAGGGTGACAGATACGCAGTATTTT. It codes for CASSYSDRVTDTQYF.

This chain's CDR3 is CASSVGPSGRFYEQYF. The CDR3 DNA sequence: TGTGCCAGCAGCGTAGGGCCCAGCGGGAGATTTTACGAGCAGTACTTC. This chain links TRBV9 with TRBJ2-7; 8 bases line up with TRBD2. The germline CDR1 and CDR2 sequences are SGDLS and YYNGEE. The junction had 9 bases not matched to a gene; V was cut back by 0 bases and J by 4 bases. The CDR3 is made up of 16 amino acids.

This clone was observed a handful of times. The rearrangement links TRBV7-8 to TRBJ1-2, with 9 bases aligning to TRBD1. The germline V gene has CDR1 SGHVS and CDR2 FQNEAQ. V gave up 0 bases and J gave up 8 bases; unmatched junction bases: 10. The CDR3 extends over 16 amino acids. CDR3 region: CASSLARTGVTEGYTF. CDR3 nucleotide sequence: TGTGCCAGCAGCTTAGCCCGGACAGGGGTGACAGAGGGCTACACCTTC.

The V and J genes are TRBV5-1 and TRBJ2-7; D is perhaps TRBD1 (6 bases). This CDR3 has 15 residues. Germline V lookup: CDR1 SGHRS, CDR2 YFSETQ. Trimming removed 7 bases from V and 1 base from J, with 18 bases in between. CDR3 nucleotide sequence: TGCGCCAGCGCCTTATGGACAGTAGATTCCTACGAGCAGTACTTC. This sequence encodes CASALWTVDSYEQYF.

This sequence joins TRBV13 and TRBJ2-1; the match to TRBD2 covers 9 bases. This CDR3 is built from 16 residues. V was clipped by 3 bases and J by 8 bases; unmatched bases: 11. Germline V gene lookup returns CDR1 PRHDT and CDR2 FYEKMQ (reference sequence). Here the CDR3 reads CASSFGYPSGIYEQFF. For the CDR3, the DNA is TGTGCCAGCAGCTTTGGGTACCCTAGCGGGATTTATGAGCAGTTCTTC.

This chain connects TRBV7-8 to TRBJ1-3; TRBD1 is a possible D gene (5 bases). The V gene's germline CDR1 is SGHVS and CDR2 FQNEAQ. V lost 0 bases and J 0 bases, leaving 9 bases between the germline ends. The CDR3 is 16 amino acids. The chain's CDR3 is CASSLAWGRSGNTIYF. The CDR3 nucleotides read TGTGCCAGCAGCTTAGCGTGGGGCCGCTCTGGAAACACCATATATTTT. The entire variable domain, with the rest obtained from reference TRBV7-8 and TRBJ1-3, is as follows: GAGVSQSPRYKVAKRGQDVALRCDPISGHVSLFWYQQALGQGPEFLTYFQNEAQLDKSGLPSDRFFAERPEGSVSTLKIQRTQQEDSAVYLCASSLAWGRSGNTIYFGEGSWLTVV.